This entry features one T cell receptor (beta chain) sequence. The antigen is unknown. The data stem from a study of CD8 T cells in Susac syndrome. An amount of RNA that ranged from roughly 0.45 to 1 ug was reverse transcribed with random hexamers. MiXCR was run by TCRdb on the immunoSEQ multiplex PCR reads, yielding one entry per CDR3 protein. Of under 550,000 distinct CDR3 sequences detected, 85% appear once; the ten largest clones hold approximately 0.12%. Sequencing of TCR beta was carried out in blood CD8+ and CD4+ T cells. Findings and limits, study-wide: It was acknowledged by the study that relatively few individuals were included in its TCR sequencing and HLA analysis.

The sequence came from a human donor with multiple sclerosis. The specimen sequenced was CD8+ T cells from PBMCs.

This chain's CDR3 is CASRLDFDGEAFF. The DNA of the CDR3 is TGTGCCAGCAGATTAGATTTTGACGGTGAAGCTTTCTTT. The chain joins TRBV2 to TRBJ1-1; D uncertain. The CDR3 extends over 13 amino acids. Germline lookup yields CDR1 SNHLY and CDR2 FYNNEI. Trimming cost V 6 bases and J 7 bases, with 15 bases left between them.